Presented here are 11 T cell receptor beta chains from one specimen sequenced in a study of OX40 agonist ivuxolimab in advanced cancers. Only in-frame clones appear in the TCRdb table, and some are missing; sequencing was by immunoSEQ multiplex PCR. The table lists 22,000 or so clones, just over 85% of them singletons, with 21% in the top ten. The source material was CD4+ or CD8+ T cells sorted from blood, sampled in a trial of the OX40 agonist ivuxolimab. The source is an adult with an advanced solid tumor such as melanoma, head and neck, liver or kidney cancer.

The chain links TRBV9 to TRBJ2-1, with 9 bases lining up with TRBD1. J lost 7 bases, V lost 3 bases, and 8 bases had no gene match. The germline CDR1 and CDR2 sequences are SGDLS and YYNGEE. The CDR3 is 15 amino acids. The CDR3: CASSDRTGDMNEQFF. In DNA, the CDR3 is TGTGCCAGCAGCGATAGGACAGGGGACATGAATGAGCAGTTCTTC.

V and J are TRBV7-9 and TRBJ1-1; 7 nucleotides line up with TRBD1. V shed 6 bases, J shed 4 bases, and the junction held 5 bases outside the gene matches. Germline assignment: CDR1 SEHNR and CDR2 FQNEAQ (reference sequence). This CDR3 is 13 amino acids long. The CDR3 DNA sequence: TGTGCCAGCAGGAGGGGGCTGCTCACTGAAGCTTTCTTT. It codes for CASRRGLLTEAFF. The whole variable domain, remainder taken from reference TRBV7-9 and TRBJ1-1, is DTGVSQNPRHKITKRGQNVTFRCDPISEHNRLYWYRQTLGQGPEFLTYFQNEAQLEKSRLLSDRFSAERPKGSFSTLEIQRTEQGDSAMYLCASRRGLLTEAFFGQGTRLTVV.

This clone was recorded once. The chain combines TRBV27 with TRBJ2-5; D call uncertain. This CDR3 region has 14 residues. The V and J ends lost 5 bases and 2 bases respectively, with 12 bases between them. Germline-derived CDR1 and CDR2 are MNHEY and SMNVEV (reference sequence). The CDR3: CASSPTRPQETQYF. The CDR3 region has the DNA TGTGCCAGCAGTCCCACAAGACCTCAAGAGACCCAGTACTTC.

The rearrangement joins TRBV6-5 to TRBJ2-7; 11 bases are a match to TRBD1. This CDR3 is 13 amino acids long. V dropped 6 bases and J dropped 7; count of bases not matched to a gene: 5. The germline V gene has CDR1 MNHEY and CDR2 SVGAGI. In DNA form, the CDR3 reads TGTGCCAGCAGCCCGGACAGGGGGCGAGAGCAGTACTTC. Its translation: CASSPDRGREQYF.

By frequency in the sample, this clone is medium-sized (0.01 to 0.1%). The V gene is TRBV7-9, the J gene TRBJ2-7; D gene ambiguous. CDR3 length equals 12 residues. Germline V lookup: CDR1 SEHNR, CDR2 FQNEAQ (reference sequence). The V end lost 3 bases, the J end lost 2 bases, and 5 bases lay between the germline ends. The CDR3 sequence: CASSFSPYEQYF. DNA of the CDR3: TGTGCCAGCAGCTTTTCACCCTACGAGCAGTACTTC.

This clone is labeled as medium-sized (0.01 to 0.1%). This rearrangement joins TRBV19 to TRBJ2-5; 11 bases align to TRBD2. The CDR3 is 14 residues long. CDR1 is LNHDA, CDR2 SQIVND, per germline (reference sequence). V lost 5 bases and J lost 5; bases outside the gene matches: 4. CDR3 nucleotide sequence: TGTGCCAGTAGTGGGACTAGCGGTCAGGAGACCCAGTACTTC. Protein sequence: CASSGTSGQETQYF.

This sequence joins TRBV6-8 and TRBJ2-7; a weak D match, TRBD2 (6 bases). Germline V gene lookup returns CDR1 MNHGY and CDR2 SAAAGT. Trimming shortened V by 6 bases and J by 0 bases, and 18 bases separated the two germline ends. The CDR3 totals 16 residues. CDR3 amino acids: CASSLRDSLSSYEQYF. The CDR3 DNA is TGTGCCAGCAGCTTAAGGGACTCCCTGAGCTCCTACGAGCAGTACTTC.

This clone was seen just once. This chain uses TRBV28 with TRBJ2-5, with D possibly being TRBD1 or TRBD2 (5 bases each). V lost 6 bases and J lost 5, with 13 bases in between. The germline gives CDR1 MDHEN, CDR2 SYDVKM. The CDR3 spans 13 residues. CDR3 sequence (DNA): TGTGCCAGCAGCAGATGGGGGTGGGAGACCCAGTACTTC. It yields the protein CASSRWGWETQYF.

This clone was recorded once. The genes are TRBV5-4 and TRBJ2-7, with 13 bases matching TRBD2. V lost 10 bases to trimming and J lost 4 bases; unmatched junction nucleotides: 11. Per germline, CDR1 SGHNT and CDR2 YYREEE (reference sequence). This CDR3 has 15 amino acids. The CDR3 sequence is CAWQGTSGITYEQYF. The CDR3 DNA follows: TGTGCCTGGCAGGGGACTAGCGGGATTACGTACGAGCAGTACTTC.

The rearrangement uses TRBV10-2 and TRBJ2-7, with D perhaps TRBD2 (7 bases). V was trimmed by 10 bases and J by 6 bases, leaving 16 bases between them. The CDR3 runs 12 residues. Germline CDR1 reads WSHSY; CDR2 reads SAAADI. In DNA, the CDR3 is TGCGCCACCCCAGGGGAGGGGCCCGAGCAGTACTTC. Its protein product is CATPGEGPEQYF.

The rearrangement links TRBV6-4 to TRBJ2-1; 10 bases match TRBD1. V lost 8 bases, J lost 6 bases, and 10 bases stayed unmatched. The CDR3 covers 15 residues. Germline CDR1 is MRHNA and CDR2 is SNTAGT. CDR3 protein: CASRTGTGEGNEQFF. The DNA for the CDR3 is TGTGCCAGCCGCACCGGGACAGGGGAGGGCAATGAGCAGTTCTTC.